This T cell receptor (beta chain) appears in the sequencing data of a study of CD8 T cells in Susac syndrome. Study results and limitations: The study recognized that its TCR sequencing and HLA analysis covered a relatively small number of individuals.

On this clonotype itself: Its antigen is undetermined.

V was pared by 4 bases and J by 1 base, with 7 bases between. The CDR3 length is 14 residues. Germline CDR1 is LGHNA and CDR2 is YSLEER. Random hexamers primed reverse transcription of roughly 0.5 to 1 ug RNA. An immunoSEQ multiplex PCR amplified TCR beta CDR3 over 54 Vbeta and 13 Jbeta. In TCRdb, the immunoSEQ multiplex PCR reads were re-called with MiXCR into one record per CDR3 protein. The sample has under 85,000 distinct CDR3 sequences, about 94% seen once. Sequencing of TCR beta was performed on blood CD8+ and CD4+ T cells. Treatment-naive patients with stable or active relapsing-remitting disease were the multiple sclerosis controls.

Sequenced input: CD8+ T cells from PBMCs. The receptor comes from a human donor with multiple sclerosis. This chain joins TRBV4-3 and TRBJ2-2; no clear D gene. CDR3 residues: CASSPDGNTGELFF. CDR3 nucleotide sequence: TGCGCCAGCAGCCCTGACGGGAACACCGGGGAGCTGTTTTTT.